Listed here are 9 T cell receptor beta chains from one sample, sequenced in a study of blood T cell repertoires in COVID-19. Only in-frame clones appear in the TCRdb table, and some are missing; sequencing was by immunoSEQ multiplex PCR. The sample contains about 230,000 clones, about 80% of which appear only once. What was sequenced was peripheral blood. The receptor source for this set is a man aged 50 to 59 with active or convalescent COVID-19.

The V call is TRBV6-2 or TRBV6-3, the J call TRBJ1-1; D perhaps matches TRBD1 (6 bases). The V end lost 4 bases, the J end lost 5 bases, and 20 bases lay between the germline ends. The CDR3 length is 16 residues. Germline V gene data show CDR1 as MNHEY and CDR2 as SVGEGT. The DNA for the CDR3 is TGTGCCAGCAGTTCTCTCTTCCTTGACAGGCGGACTGAAGCTTTCTTT. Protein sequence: CASSSLFLDRRTEAFF.

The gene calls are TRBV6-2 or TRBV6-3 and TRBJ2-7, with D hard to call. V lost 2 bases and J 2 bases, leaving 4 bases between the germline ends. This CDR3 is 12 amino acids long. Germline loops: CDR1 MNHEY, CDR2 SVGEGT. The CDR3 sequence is CASSYEPYEQYF. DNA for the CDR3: TGTGCCAGCAGTTACGAGCCCTACGAGCAGTACTTC.

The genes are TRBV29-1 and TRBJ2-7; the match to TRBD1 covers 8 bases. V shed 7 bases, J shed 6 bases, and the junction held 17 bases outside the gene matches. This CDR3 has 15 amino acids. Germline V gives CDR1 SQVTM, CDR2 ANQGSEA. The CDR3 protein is CSATGSGGGQREQYF. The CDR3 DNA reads TGCAGCGCCACAGGATCAGGGGGCGGACAGCGCGAGCAGTACTTC.

The CDR3 here is CASSQGQMGNQPQHF. The CDR3 DNA follows: TGTGCCAGTAGTCAAGGACAGATGGGCAATCAGCCCCAGCATTTT. The rearrangement links TRBV19 to TRBJ1-5, with D possibly matching TRBD1 (6 bases). This CDR3 is built from 15 residues. Germline V gives CDR1 LNHDA, CDR2 SQIVND (reference sequence). The V end was cut by 5 bases, the J end by 2 bases, with 13 bases between.

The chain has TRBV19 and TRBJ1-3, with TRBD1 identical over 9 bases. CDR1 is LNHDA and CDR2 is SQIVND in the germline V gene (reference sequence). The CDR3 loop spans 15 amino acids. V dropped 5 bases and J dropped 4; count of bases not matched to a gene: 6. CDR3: CASSGGTGHGNTIYF. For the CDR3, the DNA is TGTGCCAGTAGTGGCGGGACAGGGCACGGAAACACCATATATTTT. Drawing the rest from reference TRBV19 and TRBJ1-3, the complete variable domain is DGGITQSPKYLFRKEGQNVTLSCEQNLNHDAMYWYRQDPGQGLRLIYYSQIVNDFQKGDIAEGYSVSREKKESFPLTVTSAQKNPTAFYLCASSGGTGHGNTIYFGEGSWLTVV.

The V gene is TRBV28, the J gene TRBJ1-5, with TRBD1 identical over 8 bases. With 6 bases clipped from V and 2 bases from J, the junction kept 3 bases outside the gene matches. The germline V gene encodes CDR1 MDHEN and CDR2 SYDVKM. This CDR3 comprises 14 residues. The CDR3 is CASRETGGNQPQHF. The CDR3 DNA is TGTGCCAGCAGGGAGACAGGGGGCAATCAGCCCCAGCATTTT.

CDR3 region: CASSPGTGTSGANVLTF. The CDR3 bases are TGTGCCAGCAGCCCAGGGACAGGGACATCTGGGGCCAACGTCCTGACTTTC. This sequence joins TRBV7-3 and TRBJ2-6; 9 positions agree with TRBD1. Germline loops: CDR1 SGHTA, CDR2 FQGTGA. CDR3 length: 17 amino acids. After removal of 5 bases from V and 1 base from J, the junction contained 6 bases not matched to a gene. Combining the CDR3 with reference TRBV7-3 and TRBJ2-6 gives the whole variable domain GAGVSQTPSNKVTEKGKYVELRCDPISGHTALYWYRQSLGQGPEFLIYFQGTGAADDSGLPNDRFFAVRPEGSVSTLKIQRTERGDSAVYLCASSPGTGTSGANVLTFGAGSRLTVL.

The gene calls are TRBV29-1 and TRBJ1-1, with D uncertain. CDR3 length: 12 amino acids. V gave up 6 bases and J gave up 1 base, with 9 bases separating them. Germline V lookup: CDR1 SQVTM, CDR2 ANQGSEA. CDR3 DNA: TGCAGCGTCCGTAGCGGGAACACTGAAGCTTTCTTT. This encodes CSVRSGNTEAFF.

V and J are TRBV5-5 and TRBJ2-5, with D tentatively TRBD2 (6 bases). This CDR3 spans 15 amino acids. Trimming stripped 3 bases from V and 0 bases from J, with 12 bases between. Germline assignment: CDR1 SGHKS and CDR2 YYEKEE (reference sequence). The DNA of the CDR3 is TGTGCCAGCAGCTCCCCCGGGGGTTACCAAGAGACCCAGTACTTC. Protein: CASSSPGGYQETQYF.